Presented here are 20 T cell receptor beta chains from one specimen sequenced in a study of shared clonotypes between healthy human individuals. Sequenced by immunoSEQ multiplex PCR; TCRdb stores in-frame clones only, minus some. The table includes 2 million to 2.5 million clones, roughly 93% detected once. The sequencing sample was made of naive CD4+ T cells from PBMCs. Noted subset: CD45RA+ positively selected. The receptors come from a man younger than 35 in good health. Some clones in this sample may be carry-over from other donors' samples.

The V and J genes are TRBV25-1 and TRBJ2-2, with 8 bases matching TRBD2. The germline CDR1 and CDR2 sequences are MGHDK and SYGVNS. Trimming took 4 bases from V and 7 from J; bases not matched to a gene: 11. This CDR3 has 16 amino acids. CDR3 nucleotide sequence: TGTGCCAGCAGTGGAAGCGGGAGCGCGGAAATCGGGGAGCTGTTTTTT. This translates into CASSGSGSAEIGELFF. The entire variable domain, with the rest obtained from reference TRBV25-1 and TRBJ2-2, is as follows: EADIYQTPRYLVIGTGKKITLECSQTMGHDKMYWYQQDPGMELHLIHYSYGVNSTEKGDLSSESTVSRIRTEHFPLTLESARPSHTSQYLCASSGSGSAEIGELFFGEGSRLTVL.

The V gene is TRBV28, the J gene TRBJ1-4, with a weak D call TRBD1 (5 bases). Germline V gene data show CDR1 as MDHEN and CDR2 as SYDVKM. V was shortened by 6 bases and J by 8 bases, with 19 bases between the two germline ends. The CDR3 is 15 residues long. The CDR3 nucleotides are TGTGCCAGCAGACGGGAATTAGGGGCTTGGGAAAAACTGTTTTTT. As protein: CASRRELGAWEKLFF.

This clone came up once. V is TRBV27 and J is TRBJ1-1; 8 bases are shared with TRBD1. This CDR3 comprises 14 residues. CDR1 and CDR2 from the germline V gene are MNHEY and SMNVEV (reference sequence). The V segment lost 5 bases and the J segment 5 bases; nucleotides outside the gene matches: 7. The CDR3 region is CASSLRQGWTEAFF. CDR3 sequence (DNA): TGTGCCAGCAGTCTAAGACAGGGGTGGACTGAAGCTTTCTTT.

For the CDR3, the DNA is TGTGCCAGCAGTTTACTGCGGGGGGCCGACAATGAGCAGTTCTTC. Encoded protein: CASSLLRGADNEQFF. The genes are TRBV28 and TRBJ2-1, with 8 positions matching TRBD2. The germline CDR1 and CDR2 sequences are MDHEN and SYDVKM. This CDR3 is built from 15 residues. Trimming cost V 2 bases and J 5 bases; bases outside gene matches: 5.

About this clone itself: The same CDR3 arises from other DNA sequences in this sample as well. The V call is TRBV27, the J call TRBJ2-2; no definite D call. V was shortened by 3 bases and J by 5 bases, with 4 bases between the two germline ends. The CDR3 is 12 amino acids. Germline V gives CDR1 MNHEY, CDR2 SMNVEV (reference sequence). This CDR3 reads CASSFRTGELFF. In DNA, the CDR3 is TGTGCCAGCAGTTTCCGTACCGGGGAGCTGTTTTTT.

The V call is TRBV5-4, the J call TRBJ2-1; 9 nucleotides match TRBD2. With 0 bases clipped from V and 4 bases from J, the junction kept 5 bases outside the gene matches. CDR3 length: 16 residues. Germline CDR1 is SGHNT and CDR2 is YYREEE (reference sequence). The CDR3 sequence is CASSLDSGSSYNEQFF. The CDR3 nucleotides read TGTGCCAGCAGCTTGGATAGCGGGAGTTCTTACAATGAGCAGTTCTTC.

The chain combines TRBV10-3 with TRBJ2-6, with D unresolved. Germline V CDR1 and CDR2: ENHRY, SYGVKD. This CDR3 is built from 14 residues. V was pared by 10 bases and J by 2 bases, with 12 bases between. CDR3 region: CATGNTAGANVLTF. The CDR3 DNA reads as TGTGCCACCGGCAACACGGCTGGGGCCAACGTCCTGACTTTC.

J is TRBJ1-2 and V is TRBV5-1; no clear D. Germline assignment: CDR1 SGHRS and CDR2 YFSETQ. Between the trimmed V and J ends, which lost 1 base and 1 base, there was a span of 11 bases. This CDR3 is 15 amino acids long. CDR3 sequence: CASSLRVRDNYGYTF. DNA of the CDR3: TGCGCCAGCAGCTTGAGGGTCCGCGATAACTATGGCTACACCTTC.

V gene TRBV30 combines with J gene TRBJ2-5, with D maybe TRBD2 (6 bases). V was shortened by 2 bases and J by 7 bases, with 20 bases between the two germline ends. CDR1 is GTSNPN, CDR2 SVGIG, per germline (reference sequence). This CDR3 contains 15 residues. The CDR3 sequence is CAWSSGTLPMGTQYF. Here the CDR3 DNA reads TGTGCCTGGAGTTCCGGGACTCTGCCTATGGGGACCCAGTACTTC.

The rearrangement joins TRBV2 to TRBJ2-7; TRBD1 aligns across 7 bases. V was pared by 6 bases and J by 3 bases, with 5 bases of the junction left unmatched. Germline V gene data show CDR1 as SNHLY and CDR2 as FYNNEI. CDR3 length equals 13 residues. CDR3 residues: CASRGQNFYEQYF. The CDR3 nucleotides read TGTGCCAGCAGGGGACAGAACTTCTACGAGCAGTACTTC.

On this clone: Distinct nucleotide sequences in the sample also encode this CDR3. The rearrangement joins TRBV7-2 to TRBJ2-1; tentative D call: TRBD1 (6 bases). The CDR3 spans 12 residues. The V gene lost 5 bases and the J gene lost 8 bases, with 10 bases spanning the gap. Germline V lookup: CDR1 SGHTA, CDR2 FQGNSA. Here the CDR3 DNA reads TGTGCCAGCAGCGCACAGGGTTATGAGCAGTTCTTC. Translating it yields CASSAQGYEQFF.

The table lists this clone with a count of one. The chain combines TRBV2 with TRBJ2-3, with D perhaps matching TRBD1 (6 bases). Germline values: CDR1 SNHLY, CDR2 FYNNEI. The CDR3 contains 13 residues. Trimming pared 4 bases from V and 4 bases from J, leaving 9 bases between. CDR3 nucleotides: TGTGCCAGCAGTGGGGGGCAAGCAGATACGCAGTATTTT. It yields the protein CASSGGQADTQYF.

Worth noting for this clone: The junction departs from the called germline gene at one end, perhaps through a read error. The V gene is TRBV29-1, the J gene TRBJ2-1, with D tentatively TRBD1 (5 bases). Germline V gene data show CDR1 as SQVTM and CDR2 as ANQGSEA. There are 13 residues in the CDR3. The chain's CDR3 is CSAEKTVNNEQFF. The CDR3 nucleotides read TGCAGCGCTGAAAAGACAGTAAACAATGAGCAGTTCTTC.

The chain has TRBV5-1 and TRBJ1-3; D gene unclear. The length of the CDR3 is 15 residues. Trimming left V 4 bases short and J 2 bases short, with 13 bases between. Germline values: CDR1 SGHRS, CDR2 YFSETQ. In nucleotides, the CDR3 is TGCGCCAGCAGCATCGAGTTCGGGGCTGGAAACACCATATATTTT. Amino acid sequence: CASSIEFGAGNTIYF.

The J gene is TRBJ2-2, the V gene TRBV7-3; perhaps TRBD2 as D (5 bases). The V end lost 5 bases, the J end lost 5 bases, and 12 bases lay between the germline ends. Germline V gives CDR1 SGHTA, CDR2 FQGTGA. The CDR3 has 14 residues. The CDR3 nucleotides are TGTGCCAGCAGCCCGGGATTCACTACCGGGGAGCTGTTTTTT. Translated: CASSPGFTTGELFF. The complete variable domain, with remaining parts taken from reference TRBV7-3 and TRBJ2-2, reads GAGVSQTPSNKVTEKGKYVELRCDPISGHTALYWYRQSLGQGPEFLIYFQGTGAADDSGLPNDRFFAVRPEGSVSTLKIQRTERGDSAVYLCASSPGFTTGELFFGEGSRLTVL.

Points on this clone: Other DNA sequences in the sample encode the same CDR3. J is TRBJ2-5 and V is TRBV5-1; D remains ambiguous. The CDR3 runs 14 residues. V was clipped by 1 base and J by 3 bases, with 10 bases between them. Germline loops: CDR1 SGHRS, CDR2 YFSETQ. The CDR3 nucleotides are TGCGCCAGCAGCTTGTCGACCGCCGAAGAGACCCAGTACTTC. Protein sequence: CASSLSTAEETQYF.

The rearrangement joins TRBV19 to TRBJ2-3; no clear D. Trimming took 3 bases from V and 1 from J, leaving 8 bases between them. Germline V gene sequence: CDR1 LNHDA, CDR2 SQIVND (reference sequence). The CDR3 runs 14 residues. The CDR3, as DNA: TGTGCCAGTAGTATCCTCGGACGCACAGATACGCAGTATTTT. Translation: CASSILGRTDTQYF.

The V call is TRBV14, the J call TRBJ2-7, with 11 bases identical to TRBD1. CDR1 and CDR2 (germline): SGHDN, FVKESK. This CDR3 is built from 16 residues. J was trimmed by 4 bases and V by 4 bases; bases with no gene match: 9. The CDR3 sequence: CASSRKPGQGDYEQYF. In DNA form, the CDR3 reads TGTGCCAGCAGCCGGAAACCGGGACAGGGGGATTACGAGCAGTACTTC.

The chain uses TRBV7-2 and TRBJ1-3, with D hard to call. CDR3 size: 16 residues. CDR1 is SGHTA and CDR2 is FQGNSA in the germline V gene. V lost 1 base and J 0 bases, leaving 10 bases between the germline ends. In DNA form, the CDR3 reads TGTGCCAGCAGCTTAGGGAGCCTAATCTCTGGAAACACCATATATTTT. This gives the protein CASSLGSLISGNTIYF.

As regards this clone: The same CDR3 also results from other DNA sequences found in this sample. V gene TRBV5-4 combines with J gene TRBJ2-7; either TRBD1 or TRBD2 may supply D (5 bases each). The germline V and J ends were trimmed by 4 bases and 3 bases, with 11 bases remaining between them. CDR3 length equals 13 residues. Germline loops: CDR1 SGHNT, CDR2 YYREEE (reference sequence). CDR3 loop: CASSRDPSYEQYF. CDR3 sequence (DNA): TGTGCCAGCAGCCGGGACCCTAGCTACGAGCAGTACTTC.